This TCR beta chain was retrieved from a study of CXCR3-negative and CXCR3-positive naive CD8 T cells. Comment on this clonotype: The antigen is unknown.

The CDR3 covers 15 residues. Germline V CDR1 and CDR2: SQVTM, ANQGSEA. TRB cDNA libraries were made by UMI-labeled 5' RACE. TCRdb reanalyzed the 5' RACE reads and collapses them to one entry per CDR3 protein, without DNA. The repertoire table contains 45,000 to 70,000 distinct CDR3 sequences. Findings of the study overall: Memory cells differed in TRBV-TRBJ usage, but naive CXCR3-negative and CXCR3-positive cells had similar usage. Diversity proved comparably high across both naive subsets and much lower in memory CD8+ cells.

With a few hundred thousand cells each, the CD8+ T cell subsets were individually sorted in triplicate. The receptor was derived from a human donor in good health. Some clones in this sample may be carry-over from other donors' samples. Sample: memory CD8+ T cells from blood. This chain uses TRBV29-1 with TRBJ2-6; the TCRdb D gene call, TRBD1, has no DNA to confirm it. This CDR3 reads CSVPLQGAGANVLTF. The full variable domain, with the rest looked up from reference TRBV29-1 and TRBJ2-6, is SAVISQKPSRDICQRGTSLTIQCQVDSQVTMMFWYRQQPGQSLTLIATANQGSEATYESGFVIDKFPISRPNLTFSTLTVSNMSPEDSSIYLCSVPLQGAGANVLTFGAGSRLTVL.